The clone carrying this T cell receptor (beta chain) appeared once. Germline and junction disagree at one end, which may indicate a read error. This sample was included in a study of blood T cell repertoires in COVID-19. Assay: immunoSEQ multiplex PCR; the TCRdb copy retains only in-frame clones and omits some. This sample has 250,000 to 350,000 clones, with approximately 85% found just once. This CDR3 is built from 15 residues. Germline values: CDR1 SGHNT, CDR2 YYREEE (reference sequence). The receptor was derived from a human donor with COVID-19, enrolled during active disease. The donor label of this sample is uncertain. The chain recombines TRBV5-4 with TRBJ1-1; D uncertain. Sample: peripheral blood. CDR3 residues: CASRLDPGLNTEAFF. CDR3 sequence (DNA): TGTGCCAGCAGATTGGATCCAGGCCTGAACACTGAAGCTTTCTTT.